This is a list of T cell receptor beta chains from one sample in a study of blood T cell repertoires in COVID-19. Assay used: immunoSEQ multiplex PCR; TCRdb lists only in-frame clones, some missing. This table has around 40,000 clones, 79% appearing once. Material: peripheral blood. All receptors come from a woman older than 75 with acute or convalescent COVID-19. Each CDR3 is given with its conserved first and last residue. The D gene is left open where the match is weak. Clone size is given for some rows only: seen once, a few or many times, or a class if the clone is expanded.

clone size,V gene,D gene,J gene,CDR3 protein,CDR3 DNA
.,TRBV9,.,TRBJ2-2,CASSVGSSEELFF,TGTGCCAGCAGCGTAGGTTCGAGCGAGGAGCTGTTTTTT
few,TRBV28,.,TRBJ2-1,CASSLQGRGNEQFF,TGTGCCAGCAGTTTACAAGGGCGAGGGAATGAGCAGTTCTTC
.,TRBV6-5,.,TRBJ2-7,CASLRNRDLYEQYF,TGTGCCAGCCTACGTAACAGGGATCTCTACGAGCAGTACTTC
.,TRBV29-1,.,TRBJ1-2,CSVVAGNYGYTF,TGCAGCGTTGTAGCGGGGAACTATGGCTACACCTTC
.,TRBV24-1,.,TRBJ2-1,CATSDPTGAGDEQFF,TGTGCCACCAGTGATCCGACAGGGGCGGGAGATGAGCAGTTCTTC
.,TRBV5-4,TRBD1,TRBJ2-2,CASSLVQGAGELFF,TGTGCCAGCAGCTTGGTACAGGGGGCCGGGGAGCTGTTTTTT
.,TRBV19,TRBD1,TRBJ1-1,CASSSPRQGRTEAFF,TGTGCCAGTAGTTCCCCTCGACAGGGCCGGACTGAAGCTTTCTTT
few,TRBV6-5,TRBD1,TRBJ1-6,CASSGQGNSPLHF,TGTGCCAGCAGCGGACAGGGGAATTCACCCCTCCACTTT
.,TRBV10-2,.,TRBJ1-2,CASTPRGVYYGYTF,TGCGCCAGCACCCCTCGGGGGGTGTACTATGGCTACACCTTC
few,TRBV2,.,TRBJ2-7,CASKQDISYEQYF,TGTGCCAGCAAACAGGATATATCCTACGAGCAGTACTTC
.,TRBV30,TRBD1,TRBJ1-6,CACGQGGSPLHF,TGTGCCTGCGGACAGGGCGGTTCACCCCTCCACTTT
.,TRBV5-6,.,TRBJ2-2,CASSLGRLARGELFF,TGTGCCAGCAGCTTGGGGCGGTTGGCGCGCGGGGAGCTGTTTTTT
few,TRBV12-3/TRBV12-4,TRBD1,TRBJ1-2,CASSPDRGYGYTF,TGTGCCAGCAGTCCCGACAGGGGCTATGGCTACACCTTC
.,TRBV19,.,TRBJ1-1,CASRAPKSPNTEAFF,TGTGCCAGTAGGGCCCCAAAGTCCCCGAACACTGAAGCTTTCTTT
.,TRBV27,TRBD1,TRBJ1-6,CASSLIGQGHNSPLHF,TGTGCCAGCAGTTTAATAGGACAGGGGCATAATTCACCCCTCCACTTT
.,TRBV18,.,TRBJ2-7,CASSPRAIRTYEQYF,TGTGCCAGCTCACCACGGGCAATCCGGACCTACGAGCAGTACTTC
.,TRBV5-1,.,TRBJ2-5,CASSSLGGPISPETQYF,TGCGCCAGCAGCTCTCTGGGGGGACCCATTTCACCAGAGACCCAGTACTTC
.,TRBV10-1,TRBD2,TRBJ2-1,CASNTGTSGHNEQFF,TGCGCCAGCAACACCGGGACTAGCGGCCACAATGAGCAGTTCTTC
few,TRBV29-1,TRBD2,TRBJ2-1,CSVVTSGYNEQFF,TGCAGCGTTGTGACTAGCGGATACAATGAGCAGTTCTTC
.,TRBV29-1,.,TRBJ2-3,CSAAGPGDTQYF,TGCAGCGCTGCAGGGCCGGGAGATACGCAGTATTTT
.,TRBV12-5,TRBD2,TRBJ2-7,CASGLVRGGRGLVYEQYF,TGTGCTAGTGGTTTGGTACGTGGCGGGAGGGGTTTAGTCTACGAGCAGTACTTC
.,TRBV20-1,.,TRBJ2-3,CSASDEVSWYF,TGCAGTGCTAGTGATGAAGTGAGTTGGTATTTT
.,TRBV5-1,TRBD1,TRBJ2-7,CASSLGQGATEEQYF,TGCGCCAGCAGCCTCGGACAGGGGGCAACTGAAGAGCAGTACTTC
.,TRBV12-3/TRBV12-4,TRBD1,TRBJ1-4,CASSPGQEKLFF,TGTGCCAGCAGTCCGGGACAGGAAAAACTGTTTTTT
.,TRBV6-2/TRBV6-3,.,TRBJ1-2,CASSYPERGIYGYTF,TGTGCCAGCAGTTACCCAGAGAGGGGGATCTATGGCTACACCTTC
.,TRBV6-5,.,TRBJ1-5,CASSYQGGSNQPQHF,TGTGCCAGCAGTTACCAGGGAGGGAGCAATCAGCCCCAGCATTTT
.,TRBV6-4,TRBD1,TRBJ1-2,CASSVGTGENYGYTF,TGTGCCAGCAGTGTAGGGACAGGGGAAAACTATGGCTACACCTTC
once,TRBV19,TRBD2,TRBJ2-1,CASSYTSGRAGEQFF,TGTGCCAGTAGTTACACTAGCGGGAGGGCCGGCGAGCAGTTCTTC
.,TRBV6-2/TRBV6-3,.,TRBJ2-5,CASSFTRLGYQETQYF,TGTGCCAGCAGTTTCACTAGGCTCGGGTACCAAGAGACCCAGTACTTC
.,TRBV4-2,TRBD1,TRBJ1-4,CASSQAQGETNEKLFF,TGTGCCAGCAGCCAAGCCCAGGGGGAGACTAATGAAAAACTGTTTTTT
.,TRBV10-3,TRBD2,TRBJ2-5,CAISATSALGETQYF,TGTGCCATCAGTGCGACTAGCGCCCTTGGAGAGACCCAGTACTTC
.,TRBV10-2,.,TRBJ2-3,CASSPTAYTQYF,TGCGCCAGCAGCCCGACAGCCTATACGCAGTATTTT
.,TRBV9,.,TRBJ1-2,CASSSWGGAGAYTF,TGTGCCAGCAGCTCTTGGGGGGGCGCAGGGGCCTACACCTTC
.,TRBV6-5,TRBD1,TRBJ2-3,CASSYDRVVDTQYF,TGTGCCAGCAGTTACGACAGGGTGGTTGATACGCAGTATTTT
.,TRBV2,TRBD1,TRBJ1-6,CASRGQLRNSPLHF,TGTGCCAGCAGGGGACAGTTAAGGAATTCACCCCTCCACTTT
few,TRBV6-6,.,TRBJ2-7,CASSYPQAYEQYF,TGTGCCAGCAGTTACCCACAGGCCTACGAGCAGTACTTC
few,TRBV2,TRBD2,TRBJ2-1,CASTLEAGGYNEQFF,TGTGCCAGCACTTTGGAAGCGGGAGGGTACAATGAGCAGTTCTTC
.,TRBV4-1,TRBD1,TRBJ1-1,CASSLPTGENTEAFF,TGCGCCAGCAGCTTGCCGACAGGGGAGAACACTGAAGCTTTCTTT
.,TRBV5-4,TRBD1,TRBJ2-5,CASSAAGGETQYF,TGTGCCAGCAGCGCAGCAGGGGGAGAGACCCAGTACTTC
.,TRBV19,TRBD1,TRBJ1-1,CASRRDRIPEAFF,TGTGCCAGTAGAAGGGACAGAATCCCTGAAGCTTTCTTT
.,TRBV5-1,TRBD1,TRBJ1-1,CASSSGLDRGRDDTEAFF,TGCGCCAGCAGCTCCGGATTGGACAGGGGGCGCGATGACACTGAAGCTTTCTTT
.,TRBV15,.,TRBJ1-1,CATSRGFLAEAFF,TGTGCCACCAGCAGAGGGTTTTTGGCAGAAGCTTTCTTT
.,TRBV6-2/TRBV6-3,TRBD1,TRBJ2-3,CASSSRDRGGNTQYF,TGTGCCAGCAGCTCCCGGGACAGGGGAGGGAATACGCAGTATTTT
.,TRBV19,TRBD1,TRBJ2-7,CASNRDRGAYEQYF,TGTGCCAGTAACCGGGACAGGGGAGCCTACGAGCAGTACTTC
.,TRBV19,TRBD2,TRBJ2-3,CASSIGGGGADTQYF,TGTGCCAGTAGTATAGGTGGCGGGGGGGCAGATACGCAGTATTTT
.,TRBV28,TRBD1,TRBJ1-2,CASRRQGTPPRGYTF,TGTGCCAGCAGACGACAGGGAACCCCACCTAGAGGCTACACCTTC
.,TRBV29-1,.,TRBJ1-1,CSVHHGGGTEAFF,TGCAGCGTTCACCACGGGGGGGGGACTGAAGCTTTCTTT
once,TRBV5-1,TRBD1,TRBJ2-1,CASSLGQSAHEQFF,TGCGCCAGCAGCCTGGGACAGTCAGCTCATGAGCAGTTCTTC
.,TRBV5-8,.,TRBJ2-1,CASSLFSGNSYNEQFF,TGTGCCAGCAGCTTATTCAGCGGCAACTCCTACAATGAGCAGTTCTTC
.,TRBV11-2,TRBD2,TRBJ2-1,CASSLAGGSPYNEQFF,TGTGCCAGCAGCTTAGCCGGGGGGTCCCCCTACAATGAGCAGTTCTTC
.,TRBV28,.,TRBJ1-5,CASSTGLFTQPQHF,TGTGCCAGCAGCACAGGGTTATTCACTCAGCCCCAGCATTTT
.,TRBV15,.,TRBJ1-5,CATSPLVSQPQHF,TGTGCCACCAGCCCCCTTGTTAGTCAGCCCCAGCATTTT
.,TRBV5-8,TRBD1,TRBJ1-1,CASSSGQPITNTEAFF,TGTGCCAGCAGCTCGGGACAGCCTATAACGAACACTGAAGCTTTCTTT
.,TRBV16,.,TRBJ2-7,CASSPVSTRSVHYEQYF,TGTGCCAGCAGCCCTGTCTCCACTAGGAGCGTTCACTACGAGCAGTACTTC
.,TRBV10-3,TRBD2,TRBJ2-7,CAISEGGGEQYF,TGTGCCATCAGTGAGGGGGGGGGCGAGCAGTACTTC
.,TRBV27,TRBD1,TRBJ1-4,CASSLFGTGEKLFF,TGTGCCAGCAGTTTATTCGGGACAGGTGAAAAACTGTTTTTT
.,TRBV10-1,.,TRBJ2-6,CASSPSGANVLTF,TGCGCCAGCAGCCCTTCTGGGGCCAACGTCCTGACTTTC
.,TRBV11-2,.,TRBJ1-1,CASRRDTEAFF,TGTGCCAGCCGGAGGGACACTGAAGCTTTCTTT
.,TRBV5-5,.,TRBJ2-3,CASSLVGPTDTQYF,TGTGCCAGCAGCTTAGTGGGGCCCACAGATACGCAGTATTTT
.,TRBV3-1/TRBV3-2,.,TRBJ2-1,CASSLRGGNEQFF,TGTGCCAGCAGCCTAAGGGGGGGGAATGAGCAGTTCTTC